The clone carrying this T cell receptor beta chain showed up many times. As yet, its antigen is unknown. V dropped 5 bases and J dropped 3; count of bases not matched to a gene: 6. The CDR3 consists of 15 residues. Germline values: CDR1 SGHTA, CDR2 FQGTGA. TCRdb re-derived calls from the 5' RACE reads in MiXCR, one entry per CDR3 protein. The table shows around 310,000 distinct CDR3 sequences, with around 4.1% occurring only once. This sample is part of a study of T cells after yellow fever vaccination. Study-wide results and caveats: Post-booster reappearance was seen for most primary-vaccination clones (around 97% CD4, roughly 88% CD8). Weaker, the secondary response had a peak occurring faster, on day 5 versus 15. Contamination of FACS-sorted repertoires by abundant clonotypes from the bulk population could occur. CD4 and CD8 compartments shared a small share of clonotypes.

The sequences come from PBMCs, collected 5 days after the yellow fever booster vaccination. This TCR derives from a man younger than 35 who received the YFV17D yellow fever vaccine. The chain carries TRBV7-3 and TRBJ2-3; 9 nucleotides line up with TRBD2. Written as DNA, the CDR3 is TGTGCCAGCAGCCTGACTAGCGGACGGACAGATACGCAGTATTTT. It codes for CASSLTSGRTDTQYF. The variable domain in full, with the rest retrieved from reference TRBV7-3 and TRBJ2-3, is GAGVSQTPSNKVTEKGKYVELRCDPISGHTALYWYRQSLGQGPEFLIYFQGTGAADDSGLPNDRFFAVRPEGSVSTLKIQRTERGDSAVYLCASSLTSGRTDTQYFGPGTRLTVL.